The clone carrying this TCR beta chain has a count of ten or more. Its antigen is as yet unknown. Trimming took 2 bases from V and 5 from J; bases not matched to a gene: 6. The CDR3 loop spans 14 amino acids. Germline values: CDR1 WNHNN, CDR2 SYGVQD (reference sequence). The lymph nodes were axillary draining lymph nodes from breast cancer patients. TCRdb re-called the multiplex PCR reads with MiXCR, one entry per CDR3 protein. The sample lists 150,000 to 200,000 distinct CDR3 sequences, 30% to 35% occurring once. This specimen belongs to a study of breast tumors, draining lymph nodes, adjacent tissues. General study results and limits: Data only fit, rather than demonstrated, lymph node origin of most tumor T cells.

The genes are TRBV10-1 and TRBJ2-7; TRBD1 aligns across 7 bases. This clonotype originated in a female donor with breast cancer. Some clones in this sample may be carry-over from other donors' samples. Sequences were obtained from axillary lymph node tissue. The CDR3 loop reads CASSEDRVVNEQYF. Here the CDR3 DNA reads TGCGCCAGCAGTGAGGACAGGGTAGTCAACGAGCAGTACTTC.